The 26 T cell receptor beta chains reported below all come from one sample, sequenced in a study of T cell responses to AZD1222 COVID-19 vaccine. The assay was immunoSEQ multiplex PCR, and TCRdb's table has in-frame clones only and misses some. Of approximately 160,000 clones in the sample, 75% to 95% were seen once. Sequenced material: peripheral blood, taken on day 0 of AZD1222 vaccination. The receptors were gathered from an adult in good health.

The rearrangement links TRBV12-1 to TRBJ2-1. TRBV12-1 is labeled a pseudogene. The CDR3 loop spans 15 amino acids. DNA of the CDR3: TGTGCCAGCAGCTTTGCGCAGGTGGCGGACCATGAGCAGTTCTTC. It translates to CASSFAQVADHEQFF.

The gene calls are TRBV5-1 and TRBJ1-5; D remains unclear. Between the trimmed V and J ends, which lost 0 bases and 6 bases, there was a span of 7 bases. This CDR3 comprises 13 residues. Per the germline V gene, CDR1 is SGHRS and CDR2 is YFSETQ. CDR3 residues: CASSLAPGQPQHF. CDR3 bases: TGCGCCAGCAGCTTGGCCCCTGGTCAGCCCCAGCATTTT.

This clone appeared a single time. This specimen includes other DNA sequences encoding the same CDR3. The chain joins TRBV28 to TRBJ2-7, with TRBD1 matching 7 bases. Germline CDR1 MDHEN, CDR2 SYDVKM. The CDR3 totals 14 residues. J lost 3 bases, V lost 6 bases, and 8 bases had no gene match. CDR3 nucleotide sequence: TGTGCCAGCAGCCGGACAGGCGGTAGCTACGAGCAGTACTTC. Residues: CASSRTGGSYEQYF.

The CDR3 DNA sequence: TGTGCCAGCAGCTATACAGGGGACAGGTGGAATGAGCAGTTCTTC. The encoded protein is CASSYTGDRWNEQFF. This rearrangement joins TRBV9 to TRBJ2-1, with 8 bases lining up with TRBD1. Germline CDR1 reads SGDLS; CDR2 reads YYNGEE. Trimming removed 4 bases from V and 7 bases from J; junction bases left unmatched: 10. The length of the CDR3 is 15 residues.

The chain employs TRBV27 and TRBJ1-6; 11 bases line up with TRBD1. The length of the CDR3 is 15 residues. V shed 1 base and J 8 bases; nucleotides not matched to a gene: 1. Germline values: CDR1 MNHEY, CDR2 SMNVEV (reference sequence). CDR3 in DNA: TGTGCCAGCAGTTTATGGGGACAGGGGGATTCACCCCTCCACTTT. This gives the protein CASSLWGQGDSPLHF.

This clone was seen only once. The chain is built from TRBV27 and TRBJ2-1, with a possible D match to TRBD2 (5 bases). The V gene's germline CDR1 is MNHEY and CDR2 SMNVEV (reference sequence). V lost 10 bases and J lost 0, with 19 bases in between. CDR3 size: 16 residues. The CDR3, as DNA: TGTGCCACCCGGCTAGCTTCCCACAACTCCTACAATGAGCAGTTCTTC. Residues: CATRLASHNSYNEQFF.

The chain employs TRBV13 and TRBJ2-5, with 7 bases fitting TRBD2. V dropped 1 base and J dropped 3; count of bases not matched to a gene: 11. The germline CDR1 and CDR2 sequences are PRHDT and FYEKMQ (reference sequence). This CDR3 has 17 residues. CDR3 residues: CASSLEGRGRGEETQYF. CDR3 in DNA: TGTGCCAGCAGCTTAGAAGGGCGCGGGAGAGGTGAAGAGACCCAGTACTTC.

The chain recombines TRBV7-2 with TRBJ1-5; D remains unclear. This CDR3 contains 15 residues. The V and J ends lost 1 base and 0 bases respectively, with 7 bases between them. The germline CDR1 and CDR2 sequences are SGHTA and FQGNSA. DNA for the CDR3: TGTGCCAGCAGCTTAGAAGGCCTTAGCAATCAGCCCCAGCATTTT. It codes for CASSLEGLSNQPQHF.

V usage is TRBV3-1 (or the pseudogene TRBV3-2) and J usage is TRBJ1-2; 8 nucleotides match TRBD1. The V gene end was trimmed by 2 bases and the J gene end by 6 bases; junction bases not matched to a gene: 5. The length of the CDR3 is 14 residues. Germline V lookup: CDR1 LGHDT, CDR2 YNNKEL (reference sequence). CDR3 coding DNA: TGTGCCAGCAGCCAACTCGACAGGGGTAATGGCTACACCTTC. Amino acid sequence: CASSQLDRGNGYTF.

V and J are TRBV11-3 and TRBJ1-2, with TRBD1 matching over 9 bases. Trimming removed 2 bases from V and 8 bases from J; junction bases left unmatched: 6. The CDR3 loop spans 14 amino acids. Germline CDR1 SGHNT, CDR2 YENEEA. CDR3 sequence reads: CASSLNTGGEGYTF. In nucleotides, the CDR3 is TGTGCCAGCAGCTTAAACACAGGGGGCGAAGGCTACACCTTC.

The V gene is TRBV11-1, the J gene TRBJ1-2; perhaps TRBD1 as D (6 bases). The length of the CDR3 is 14 residues. Trimming removed 0 bases at V and 7 bases at J, with 12 bases between. Germline V lookup: CDR1 SGHAT, CDR2 FQDESV (reference sequence). DNA of the CDR3: TGTGCCAGCAGCTTAGCAGCGGGGGCATTTGGCTACACCTTC. Its protein is CASSLAAGAFGYTF. The full variable domain, rest sourced from reference TRBV11-1 and TRBJ1-2, is EAEVAQSPRYKITEKSQAVAFWCDPISGHATLYWYRQILGQGPELLVQFQDESVVDDSQLPKDRFSAERLKGVDSTLKIQPAELGDSAMYLCASSLAAGAFGYTFGSGTRLTVV.

This chain connects TRBV5-1 to TRBJ1-2, with 12 bases that match TRBD1. The trim removed 4 bases at V and 7 bases at J, leaving 5 bases unmatched. The CDR3 has 14 amino acids. Germline V lookup: CDR1 SGHRS, CDR2 YFSETQ. The CDR3 here is CASSPGQGALGYTF. Here the CDR3 DNA reads TGCGCCAGCAGCCCGGGACAGGGGGCGCTTGGCTACACCTTC.

The rearrangement uses TRBV11-3 and TRBJ1-1; D is uncertain. CDR1 SGHNT and CDR2 YENEEA come from the germline V gene. Trimming pared 5 bases from V and 6 bases from J, leaving 16 bases between. The length of the CDR3 is 14 residues. DNA for the CDR3: TGTGCCAGCAGCCCCCCCGGGGAAGGGTCTGAAGCTTTCTTT. Translating gives CASSPPGEGSEAFF.

This chain connects TRBV18 to TRBJ2-3, with unresolved D. The CDR3 sequence is 14 residues long. Germline-derived CDR1 and CDR2 are KGHSH and LQKENI. V dropped 1 base and J dropped 0 bases, with 5 bases sitting between them. This chain's CDR3 is CASSPQSSTDTQYF. CDR3 in DNA: TGTGCCAGCTCACCACAATCTAGCACAGATACGCAGTATTTT.

This clone was seen just once. The V and J genes are TRBV28 and TRBJ1-1; D is ambiguous. The V gene's germline CDR1 is MDHEN and CDR2 SYDVKM. This CDR3 spans 12 amino acids. Trimming stripped 3 bases from V and 7 bases from J, with 9 bases between. For the CDR3, the DNA is TGTGCCAGCAGTTTCGGCCAGTTTGAAGCTTTCTTT. This translates into CASSFGQFEAFF.

This clone was counted a single time. Written as DNA, the CDR3 is TGTGCCAGCAGCGTAGGCCCAGCGGGAGGGCAAGAGACCCAGTACTTC. It yields the protein CASSVGPAGGQETQYF. The V and J genes are TRBV9 and TRBJ2-5; 10 bases are a match to TRBD2. Losses at the gene ends were 0 bases for V and 2 bases for J; bases not matched to a gene: 4. The CDR3 contains 16 residues. Germline values: CDR1 SGDLS, CDR2 YYNGEE.

The chain employs TRBV27 and TRBJ1-6, with D hard to call. The CDR3 extends over 15 amino acids. Trimming cost V 2 bases and J 7 bases, with 12 bases left between them. Looked up from germline, CDR1 is MNHEY and CDR2 is SMNVEV (reference sequence). The CDR3 here is CASSLREGSNSPLHF. CDR3 nucleotides: TGTGCCAGCAGTTTAAGGGAAGGGTCAAATTCACCCCTCCACTTT.

The V call is TRBV28, the J call TRBJ1-4; 8 bases match TRBD1. The ends lost 5 bases at V and 8 bases at J; junction bases unmatched: 16. Germline assignment: CDR1 MDHEN and CDR2 SYDVKM. The CDR3 loop spans 17 amino acids. CDR3 in amino acids: CASSPRDYRGAREKLFF. CDR3 nucleotide sequence: TGTGCCAGCAGTCCCCGGGATTACAGGGGGGCGAGAGAAAAACTGTTTTTT.

The chain uses TRBV5-1 and TRBJ2-1, with TRBD2 matching over 8 bases. The CDR3 extends over 16 amino acids. The V and J ends lost 4 bases and 4 bases, in that order; junction bases with no gene match: 10. Germline V gene sequence: CDR1 SGHRS, CDR2 YFSETQ. The CDR3 protein is CASSGLWGLDYNEQFF. The CDR3 DNA sequence: TGCGCCAGCAGCGGGCTTTGGGGACTAGATTACAATGAGCAGTTCTTC.

The V gene is TRBV7-9, the J gene TRBJ2-7; D may be TRBD2 (5 bases). With 4 bases removed from V and 5 bases from J, the gap between germline ends came to 27 bases. CDR3 size: 18 residues. Germline V gene sequence: CDR1 SEHNR, CDR2 FQNEAQ (reference sequence). CDR3 DNA sequence: TGTGCCAGCAGCTCCCAAAATTGGCGGACCGGGTTGAGGGACGAGCAGTACTTC. Translating it yields CASSSQNWRTGLRDEQYF. Drawing the rest from reference TRBV7-9 and TRBJ2-7, the complete variable domain is DTGVSQNPRHKITKRGQNVTFRCDPISEHNRLYWYRQTLGQGPEFLTYFQNEAQLEKSRLLSDRFSAERPKGSFSTLEIQRTEQGDSAMYLCASSSQNWRTGLRDEQYFGPGTRLTVT.

This chain joins TRBV6-5 and TRBJ2-7; D ambiguous. This CDR3 is 13 amino acids long. Between the trimmed V and J ends, which lost 3 bases and 2 bases, there was a span of 8 bases. Germline V gene lookup returns CDR1 MNHEY and CDR2 SVGAGI. The CDR3 loop is CASSYRGAYEQYF. DNA for the CDR3: TGTGCCAGCAGTTATCGTGGCGCCTACGAGCAGTACTTC.

For this clone: At one of its ends the junction is not consistent with the germline gene, which may arise from a read error. The chain links TRBV29-1 to TRBJ1-3, with a tentative D call TRBD1 (6 bases). This CDR3 is 12 amino acids long. Germline V gives CDR1 SQVTM, CDR2 ANQGSEA. CDR3 loop: CSVEDGGGPKNF. CDR3 nucleotides: TGCAGCGTTGAAGATGGCGGGGGCCCGAAGAATTTT.

The chain links TRBV24-1 to TRBJ2-3; no firm D call. This CDR3 spans 16 amino acids. Trimming stripped 2 bases from V and 2 bases from J, with 13 bases between. Germline V gene lookup returns CDR1 KGHDR and CDR2 SFDVKD. As DNA, the CDR3 is TGTGCCACCAGTGATTGGGCCCTAAGCGACACAGATACGCAGTATTTT. Translation: CATSDWALSDTDTQYF.

The V and J genes are TRBV5-1 and TRBJ2-1, with unresolved D. This CDR3 is built from 14 residues. The germline V and J ends were trimmed by 1 base and 1 base, with 6 bases remaining between them. The V gene's germline CDR1 is SGHRS and CDR2 YFSETQ. CDR3 nucleotides: TGCGCCAGCAGCTTGACTGGGTCCTACAATGAGCAGTTCTTC. This translates into CASSLTGSYNEQFF.

This chain links TRBV25-1 with TRBJ1-3; D uncertain. Per the germline V gene, CDR1 is MGHDK and CDR2 is SYGVNS. V lost 3 bases, J lost 0 bases, and 6 bases lay in between. CDR3 length: 14 amino acids. Here the CDR3 DNA reads TGTGCCAGCAGTGACATTAGCTCTGGAAACACCATATATTTT. This encodes CASSDISSGNTIYF.

This chain links TRBV6-5 with TRBJ1-1; 7 bases map to TRBD1. With V trimmed by 7 bases and J by 2 bases, 4 bases remained unmatched. From germline, CDR1 is MNHEY and CDR2 SVGAGI. The CDR3 extends over 13 amino acids. In nucleotides, the CDR3 is TGTGCCAGCACCGACAGGGCTAACACTGAAGCTTTCTTT. This translates into CASTDRANTEAFF.